These 13 T cell receptor beta chains came from one sample sequenced in a study of CD8 T cells in ankylosing spondylitis. TCRdb used MiXCR to reprocess the 5' RACE reads, holding one entry per CDR3 protein. The repertoire consists of 310,000 or so distinct CDR3 sequences, with around 20% occurring once and the leading ten covering around 7.8%. Sequencing used blood, either unsorted or a sorted T cell fraction (not recorded which). These receptors were obtained from a male donor with ankylosing spondylitis or in good health (not recorded which).

The sample holds a few counts of this clonotype. CDR3 amino acids: CASSQTDRGKGNTIYF. The CDR3 nucleotides are TGTGCCAGCAGCCAAACGGACAGGGGGAAAGGAAACACCATATATTTT. The chain combines TRBV3-1 with TRBJ1-3; TRBD1 matches 10 bases. Germline CDR1 and CDR2: LGHDT and YNNKEL (reference sequence). The trim removed 2 bases at V and 4 bases at J, leaving 5 bases unmatched. This CDR3 is 16 amino acids long. Based on the CDR3 plus reference TRBV3-1 and TRBJ1-3, the full variable domain is DTAVSQTPKYLVTQMGNDKSIKCEQNLGHDTMYWYKQDSKKFLKIMFSYNNKELIINETVPNRFSPKSPDKAHLNLHINSLELGDSAVYFCASSQTDRGKGNTIYFGEGSWLTVV.

This chain uses TRBV12-3 or TRBV12-4 with TRBJ2-2, with unresolved D. V lost 6 bases, J lost 4 bases, and 9 bases lay in between. The CDR3 loop spans 13 amino acids. The CDR3 region is CASRLQATGELFF. The CDR3 DNA is TGTGCCAGCAGGTTACAAGCCACCGGGGAGCTGTTTTTT.

The table lists this clonotype with many counts. The chain combines TRBV9 with TRBJ2-2; maybe TRBD2 (5 bases). The V gene lost 4 bases and the J gene lost 6 bases, with 13 bases spanning the gap. The CDR3 runs to 14 residues. Germline V CDR1 and CDR2: SGDLS, YYNGEE. This chain's CDR3 is CASSLTSFPGELFF. The CDR3 coding sequence is TGTGCCAGCAGCTTAACTAGTTTTCCCGGGGAGCTGTTTTTT. Filled out from reference TRBV9 and TRBJ2-2, the complete variable domain reads DSGVTQTPKHLITATGQRVTLRCSPRSGDLSVYWYQQSLDQGLQFLIQYYNGEERAKGNILERFSAQQFPDLHSELNLSSLELGDSALYFCASSLTSFPGELFFGEGSRLTVL.

CDR3 sequence (DNA): TGTGCCAGCAGTTTAGGCGACCGGGACAGGGGAACTGAAGCTTTCTTT. Translated: CASSLGDRDRGTEAFF. V is TRBV12-3 or TRBV12-4 and J is TRBJ1-1; 10 bases are a match to TRBD1. J gave up 5 bases and V 1 base, and 7 bases lay outside the gene matches. The CDR3 loop spans 16 amino acids.

The chain has TRBV4-1 and TRBJ2-1; perhaps TRBD1 as D (5 bases). The V gene's germline CDR1 is MGHRA and CDR2 YSYEKL. This CDR3 has 17 residues. V was trimmed by 1 base and J by 2 bases, leaving 15 bases between them. The CDR3 nucleotides read TGCGCCAGCAGCCAAGGGGTCGGGCTAGGGGCCTACAATGAGCAGTTCTTC. Its protein is CASSQGVGLGAYNEQFF.

The chain recombines TRBV3-1 with TRBJ2-7; 7 bases line up with TRBD2. V trimming: 1 base; J trimming: 5 bases; junction bases outside the gene matches: 2. CDR3 length equals 13 residues. CDR1 is LGHDT and CDR2 is YNNKEL in the germline V gene (reference sequence). The CDR3 coding sequence is TGTGCCAGCAGCCAAGTGGGGAGGGACGAGCAGTACGTC. Amino acids: CASSQVGRDEQYV.

V and J are TRBV20-1 and TRBJ1-1; no reliable D call. The CDR3 covers 13 residues. Germline CDR1 and CDR2: DFQATT and SNEGSKA (reference sequence). The V gene lost 3 bases and the J gene lost 6 bases, with 14 bases spanning the gap. Here the CDR3 reads CSASLGRIAEAFF. For the CDR3, the DNA is TGCAGTGCTAGCCTTGGGCGGATTGCTGAAGCTTTCTTT.

The rearrangement joins TRBV27 to TRBJ1-2; no clear D gene. The CDR3 is made up of 14 amino acids. V lost 3 bases and J 0 bases, leaving 8 bases between the germline ends. Germline V gene data show CDR1 as MNHEY and CDR2 as SMNVEV (reference sequence). In DNA, the CDR3 is TGTGCCAGCAGTTTCTATGGAACTAACTATGGCTACACCTTC. Encoded protein: CASSFYGTNYGYTF.

The sample holds a few counts of this clonotype. The genes are TRBV6-5 and TRBJ2-2; tentatively, D is TRBD1 or TRBD2 (5 bases each). V was cut by 2 bases and J by 3 bases, with 10 bases left in between. CDR1 and CDR2 from the germline V gene are MNHEY and SVGAGI. The CDR3 totals 15 residues. This CDR3 is CASSYTGTDTGELFF. The CDR3 bases are TGTGCCAGCAGTTACACCGGGACCGACACCGGGGAGCTGTTTTTT.

The CDR3 sequence is CASSTGPPTNEKLFF. CDR3 sequence (DNA): TGTGCCAGCAGCACCGGGCCCCCAACTAATGAAAAACTGTTTTTT. The J gene is TRBJ1-4, the V gene TRBV7-9, with D unresolved. The V end was cut by 5 bases, the J end by 0 bases, with 10 bases between. The CDR3 consists of 15 residues. From germline, CDR1 is SEHNR and CDR2 FQNEAQ (reference sequence).

The rearrangement links TRBV6-5 to TRBJ2-3; possibly TRBD2 for D (7 bases). V gave up 3 bases and J gave up 0 bases, with 13 bases separating them. The CDR3 extends over 16 amino acids. Germline V lookup: CDR1 MNHEY, CDR2 SVGAGI. CDR3 nucleotides: TGTGCCAGCAGTTATTTCGGGGGGCTGAGCACAGATACGCAGTATTTT. Residues: CASSYFGGLSTDTQYF.

This chain uses TRBV19 with TRBJ1-5; 8 nucleotides agree with TRBD1. V was clipped by 7 bases and J by 5 bases; unmatched bases: 4. Germline CDR1 reads LNHDA; CDR2 reads SQIVND (reference sequence). The CDR3 length is 13 residues. CDR3 DNA: TGTGCCAGTATGTCAGGGGGCGATCAGCCCCAGCATTTT. It specifies CASMSGGDQPQHF.

Ten or more counts support this clonotype. The chain combines TRBV20-1 with TRBJ2-3, with 9 bases identical to TRBD2. CDR3 size: 16 residues. CDR1 is DFQATT and CDR2 is SNEGSKA in the germline V gene (reference sequence). V lost 4 bases and J lost 1; bases outside the gene matches: 9. The CDR3 coding sequence is TGCAGTGCTACCAGGAGGCGACTAGCGGGCACAGATACGCAGTATTTT. It encodes CSATRRRLAGTDTQYF.